The T cell receptor (beta chain) under discussion was sequenced for a study of shared clonotypes between healthy human individuals (dated by TCRdb to 2018 to 2020). In the study overall: Three men and a couple of women, aged 18 to 49 years, made up the cohort. For each donor, CD4 naive and CD4 memory were each given three plates, CD8 naive was given two plates, and CD8 memory was given one plate. Blood TCR repertoires of five healthy adults were deeply sequenced to estimate repertoire size and the extent of clonotype sharing between individuals. To increase sequencing depth and limit assay-specific biases, TCR repertoire library preparation and sequencing were carried out by different laboratories using diverse techniques. Leukapheresis yielded between about 0.94 and 8.9 billion PBMCs per donor. General conclusions and limits of the study: Naive subsets generally had larger estimated clonotype richness than memory subsets. Pairwise subsampling led to the expectation that sequencing depth would affect the degree of clonotype sharing among donors. The genetic and exposure-history diversity represented was limited by the small number of donors. Even with the large sequencing depth, rarefaction of the sorted-subset datasets indicated that sequencing was incomplete. Sampling was restricted to blood, and TCR repertoires in tissue are likely to differ from TCR repertoires in blood. Higher generation probabilities were observed for clonotypes shared by all four sorted-subset donors than for non-shared clonotypes. When a handful of donors were compared, the shared fraction of clonotypes was around 5.1% for naive CD4, roughly 3.3% for naive CD8, 2% to 2.5% for memory CD4, and less than 0.45% for memory CD8.

Using the deep immunoSEQ assay, TCR CDR3 regions were amplified from genomic DNA by multiplex PCR. For each cell subset, the extracted genomic DNA was distributed evenly across all wells of several immunoSEQ 96-well plates, and each plate served as one replicate. Each replicate PCR for sorted subsets received roughly 200 ng genomic DNA, equal to around 32,000 T cell genomes. The purified libraries were quantified using a Qubit 3.0 fluorometer, sized with a Bioanalyzer 2100, and then quantified again using the KAPA Library Quantification kit. A separate single-read 150-cycle Illumina NextSeq 550 flow cell was used to sequence each immunoSEQ 96-well plate. In the original analysis: Because only junctional sequences without quality scores were contained in the immunoSEQ output, filtering matching that applied to full-length reads could not be performed. Sequences were annotated with PyIR, a Python wrapper for IgBLAST v1.9, and V/J genes and CDR3 were assigned using IMGT germline references. Reads were removed for weak V/J assignments (E-value above 1e-6), missing CDR3, stop codons, out-of-frame junctions, or ambiguous translated residues. A V3J clonotype was defined by an identical inferred V gene, J gene, and CDR3 amino acid sequence. The percentage overlap between two repertoires was calculated by dividing the number of shared unique clonotypes by the size of the smaller repertoire. Repertoire richness was assessed with RTK rarefaction, the Chao1 estimator, and Recon v2.1 estimates of unobserved clonotypes. Generation probabilities were computed with OLGA for all TCRbeta clonotypes obtained by the gDNA method from several donors. This immuneACCESS table, as held by TCRdb, lists in-frame sequences with V and J called but not all clones. Of the missing ones, under half trace to an unresolved V gene in checked studies; the others have no known cause. D and trimming were read from the DNA, whereas the V and J calls and clone size are those reported in that table. The sample table lists millions of clones, roughly 91% of them with a count of one. Jointly, the top ten make up roughly 1.8% of the sample.

For the CD8 naive samples, CD45RO-negative cells were positively selected for CCR7, yielding a CD45RA+CCR7+ population from which TemRA cells were excluded. The donors were healthy, HIV-negative adults with no recently reported acute infections or vaccinations. Only Caucasian adults living in Nashville, Tennessee, USA were represented among the donors. Blood was collected by leukapheresis, and PBMCs were isolated by Ficoll-Histopaque density gradient centrifugation and then cryopreserved in liquid nitrogen vapor phase. Analytical flow cytometry was used to check the purity and quantity of every magnetically sorted T cell population. Genomic DNA was isolated from each sorted fraction and quantified by UV absorbance on a Nanodrop 2000c. Clipping removes 4 bases from V and 2 bases from J, with 9 as the unmatched junction base count. Taken from the germline V gene, the CDR1 and CDR2 loops are SGHRS and YFSETQ. The cysteine opens and the phenylalanine closes a CDR3 of 16 amino acids. Just CDR3 DNA is preserved here, 48 bases in frame from base 1.

As for this clone: Its binding antigen is unknown. Base qualities are not provided; no much larger clone lies one nucleotide away.

Sequencing input: naive CD8+ T cells from PBMCs. The cell subset or site label, read with the paper, signifies: CD45RA+CCR7+. The sequence derives from a man aged 18 to 35 in good health. Some clones in this sample may be carry-over from other donors' samples. The chain is assembled from TRBV5-1 and TRBJ2-3; TRBD2 lines up with 8 middle nucleotides. The bases are TGCGCCAGCAGCGTACAGCGGGAGACGGTCACAGATACGCAGTATTTT. Its coded protein is CASSVQRETVTDTQYF.